Following are 23 T cell receptor beta chains from one sample sequenced in a study of identical twins. MiXCR, run by TCRdb on the 5' RACE reads, gives a single entry per CDR3 protein. The sample consists of 500,000 to 550,000 distinct CDR3 sequences, 20% to 25% of them appearing once. The data were also submitted as part of a second study, on T cells expressing NK-cell markers.

Sequencing was carried out using CD4+ T cells sorted from blood. Receptors were obtained from a woman under 30 in good health.

The chain is built from TRBV12-3 or TRBV12-4 and TRBJ2-3; TRBD1 matches 8 bases. J gave up 0 bases and V 8 bases, and 1 base lay outside the gene matches. The CDR3 consists of 13 residues. Here the CDR3 reads CASRQGSTDTQYF. CDR3 in DNA: TGTGCCAGCCGACAGGGGAGCACAGATACGCAGTATTTT.

This clonotype was observed a few times. The chain recombines TRBV11-2 with TRBJ1-3; D not resolved. CDR3 length: 13 amino acids. Germline CDR1 SGHAT, CDR2 FQNNGV. V shed 2 bases and J shed 16 bases, with 18 bases lying between them. This CDR3 is CASSLNLRPPSYF. The CDR3 DNA reads as TGTGCCAGCAGCTTAAATCTTCGGCCTCCTTCTTATTTT.

This chain uses TRBV6-6 with TRBJ2-1; D is possibly TRBD1 (6 bases). CDR3 length: 12 amino acids. Per germline, CDR1 MNHNY and CDR2 SVGAGI (reference sequence). The germline V and J ends were trimmed by 8 bases and 8 bases, with 13 bases remaining between them. Here the CDR3 DNA reads TGTGCCAGCGGGGGTACAGGGTATGAGCAGTTCTTC. Its protein product is CASGGTGYEQFF.

The table lists this clonotype with a few counts. The DNA for the CDR3 is TGTGCCAGCAGCCCGTGGACAGGAAGCAATGAGCAGTTCTTC. Residues: CASSPWTGSNEQFF. The J gene is TRBJ2-1, the V gene TRBV7-7, with 7 bases lining up with TRBD1. The germline gives CDR1 SSHAT, CDR2 FNYEAQ (reference sequence). V was clipped by 5 bases and J by 6 bases; unmatched bases: 7. The CDR3 totals 14 residues.

V usage is TRBV9 and J usage is TRBJ2-2; TRBD2 matches at 11 bases. Trimming removed 4 bases from V and 4 bases from J; junction bases left unmatched: 6. This CDR3 contains 16 residues. Germline CDR1 is SGDLS and CDR2 is YYNGEE. The CDR3 here is CASSHTSGRFTGELFF. Written as DNA, the CDR3 is TGTGCCAGCAGCCATACTAGCGGGAGATTCACCGGGGAGCTGTTTTTT.

This clonotype was seen a handful of times. The rearrangement joins TRBV28 to TRBJ2-7; TRBD2 agrees at 7 bases. The CDR3 sequence is 15 residues long. Per the germline V gene, CDR1 is MDHEN and CDR2 is SYDVKM. Trimming took 5 bases from V and 2 from J; bases not matched to a gene: 9. CDR3 nucleotide sequence: TGTGCCAGCAGTGCCCTCAGTCGGGGGGCCTACGAGCAGTACTTC. This translates into CASSALSRGAYEQYF.

This clonotype was recorded many times. The V and J genes are TRBV5-8 and TRBJ2-1, with unresolved D. Germline CDR1 reads SGHTS; CDR2 reads YDEGEE. This CDR3 is 13 amino acids long. V was clipped by 4 bases and J by 7 bases, with 12 bases between them. The DNA for the CDR3 is TGTGCCAGCAGCCACTCACCAAATAATGAGCAGTTCTTC. Protein sequence: CASSHSPNNEQFF. The full variable domain, in which reference TRBV5-8 and TRBJ2-1 provide the parts outside the CDR3, is EAGVTQSPTHLIKTRGQQATLRCSPISGHTSVYWYQQALGLGLQFLLWYDEGEERNRGNFPPRFSGRQFPNYSSELNVNALELEDSALYLCASSHSPNNEQFFGPGTRLTVL.

There are a few counts of this clonotype. The J gene is TRBJ2-1, the V gene TRBV20-1; TRBD2 aligns across 10 bases. The germline V gene has CDR1 DFQATT and CDR2 SNEGSKA (reference sequence). This CDR3 spans 14 amino acids. The V segment lost 4 bases and the J segment 4 bases; nucleotides outside the gene matches: 4. CDR3 DNA: TGCAGTGCTAAAATAGCGGGGGGATACAATGAGCAGTTCTTC. Encoded protein: CSAKIAGGYNEQFF.

This clonotype was picked up many times. The genes are TRBV5-1 and TRBJ2-5, with D possibly TRBD2 on 5 matching bases. Germline CDR1 reads SGHRS; CDR2 reads YFSETQ. The V end lost 4 bases, the J end lost 2 bases, and 12 bases lay between the germline ends. CDR3 length equals 14 residues. The CDR3 nucleotides read TGCGCCAGCAGCCCCGAGCGGAATCAAGAGACCCAGTACTTC. Amino acids: CASSPERNQETQYF.

In its sample, this clonotype was seen a few times. This chain joins TRBV4-3 and TRBJ2-3, with TRBD1 matching over 8 bases. Losses at the gene ends were 0 bases for V and 6 bases for J; bases not matched to a gene: 8. This CDR3 is built from 16 residues. Germline V lookup: CDR1 LGHNA, CDR2 YSLEER. CDR3 region: CASSQDGQGVPDTQYF. DNA for the CDR3: TGCGCCAGCAGCCAAGACGGACAGGGAGTCCCGGATACGCAGTATTTT.

CDR3 nucleotides: TGCAGCGTAGGGATGGGCCTAAGGGATGAGCAGTTCTTC. Encoded protein: CSVGMGLRDEQFF. This chain uses TRBV29-1 with TRBJ2-1; D is uncertain. The CDR3 extends over 13 amino acids. Germline V CDR1 and CDR2: SQVTM, ANQGSEA. Trimming pared 6 bases from V and 8 bases from J, leaving 17 bases between.

This clonotype was found a few times. The chain is built from TRBV11-3 and TRBJ2-2; D is unresolved. This CDR3 region has 13 residues. Germline assignment: CDR1 SGHNT and CDR2 YENEEA. The ends were cut back, 1 base at V and 9 bases at J, with 9 bases in the middle. This CDR3 reads CASSLAPQRELFF. CDR3 coding DNA: TGTGCCAGCAGCTTAGCCCCACAGCGGGAGCTGTTTTTT. The complete variable domain, with remaining parts taken from reference TRBV11-3 and TRBJ2-2, reads EAGVVQSPRYKIIEKKQPVAFWCNPISGHNTLYWYLQNLGQGPELLIRYENEEAVDDSQLPKDRFSAERLKGVDSTLKIQPAELGDSAVYLCASSLAPQRELFFGEGSRLTVL.

The chain employs TRBV7-2 and TRBJ2-7, with D possibly TRBD2 on 5 matching bases. This CDR3 spans 14 amino acids. V was trimmed by 1 base and J by 2 bases, leaving 9 bases between them. Germline-derived CDR1 and CDR2 are SGHTA and FQGNSA. CDR3 DNA sequence: TGTGCCAGCAGCTTAGTAACGGGGACCTACGAGCAGTACTTC. Its translation is CASSLVTGTYEQYF.

This clonotype was seen a handful of times. This chain uses TRBV3-1 with TRBJ1-2; the D gene is possibly TRBD1 (6 bases). CDR3 length: 11 residues. The V end was cut by 8 bases, the J end by 3 bases, with 7 bases between. Germline-derived CDR1 and CDR2 are LGHDT and YNNKEL (reference sequence). The CDR3 coding sequence is TGTGCCAGCGGACAGTACTATGGCTACACCTTC. It is translated as CASGQYYGYTF.

J is TRBJ2-1 and V is TRBV11-3, with D unresolved. The germline CDR1 and CDR2 sequences are SGHNT and YENEEA. There are 14 residues in the CDR3. The V end was cut by 2 bases, the J end by 5 bases, with 10 bases between. Here the CDR3 reads CASSLNGLHNEQFF. CDR3 sequence (DNA): TGTGCCAGCAGCTTAAACGGTCTACACAATGAGCAGTTCTTC.

The CDR3: CASSYGTSAAYEQYF. CDR3 DNA sequence: TGTGCCAGCAGTTACGGGACTAGCGCCGCCTACGAGCAGTACTTC. The chain is built from TRBV6-5 and TRBJ2-7; TRBD2 matches at 10 bases. After removal of 2 bases from V and 2 bases from J, the junction contained 3 bases not matched to a gene. CDR3 length: 15 amino acids. Germline CDR1 MNHEY, CDR2 SVGAGI.

This chain links TRBV20-1 with TRBJ1-1; tentatively, D is TRBD1 (6 bases). There are 13 residues in the CDR3. Between the trimmed V and J ends, which lost 5 bases and 4 bases, there was a span of 14 bases. Germline CDR1 and CDR2: DFQATT and SNEGSKA (reference sequence). CDR3 nucleotide sequence: TGCAGTGCTGTCAGGGGAAGGGGCACTGAAGCTTTCTTT. Its protein product is CSAVRGRGTEAFF.

This clonotype has only a few counts. The chain recombines TRBV7-2 with TRBJ2-2; tentative D call: TRBD2 (5 bases). Trimming pared 2 bases from V and 5 bases from J, leaving 18 bases between. Germline CDR1 SGHTA, CDR2 FQGNSA. The CDR3 runs 17 residues. The CDR3 bases are TGTGCCAGCAGCTTAAAAACTGGGAGAGGTCAGACCGGGGAGCTGTTTTTT. It encodes CASSLKTGRGQTGELFF.

V and J are TRBV5-5 and TRBJ2-4; 8 bases agree with TRBD1. The V gene end was trimmed by 2 bases and the J gene end by 8 bases; junction bases not matched to a gene: 3. Germline-derived CDR1 and CDR2 are SGHKS and YYEKEE (reference sequence). The CDR3 runs to 13 residues. The CDR3 protein is CASSLQGEDIQYF. CDR3 DNA sequence: TGTGCCAGCAGCTTACAGGGGGAAGACATTCAGTACTTC.

The V and J genes are TRBV10-3 and TRBJ2-7; TRBD1 matches 7 bases. The ends lost 4 bases at V and 3 bases at J; junction bases unmatched: 15. Germline values: CDR1 ENHRY, CDR2 SYGVKD. This CDR3 is 17 amino acids long. CDR3 sequence: CAISGQGDTETYYEQYF. CDR3 in DNA: TGTGCCATCAGTGGTCAGGGGGACACTGAAACCTACTACGAGCAGTACTTC.

This clonotype was seen a handful of times. V usage is TRBV3-1 and J usage is TRBJ2-1; no clear D gene. CDR3 length: 15 residues. The ends were cut back, 0 bases at V and 9 bases at J, with 15 bases in the middle. Germline-derived CDR1 and CDR2 are LGHDT and YNNKEL (reference sequence). The CDR3 coding sequence is TGTGCCAGCAGCCAAGAGCGGATCCGGTTAAGTGAGCAGTTCTTC. Translation gives CASSQERIRLSEQFF.

This clonotype has only a few counts. The chain links TRBV7-2 to TRBJ2-6, with D unresolved. The CDR3 totals 15 residues. Trimming removed 5 bases at V and 2 bases at J, with 10 bases between. Germline assignment: CDR1 SGHTA and CDR2 FQGNSA. As DNA, the CDR3 is TGTGCCAGCAGCAAGTCCCGGGCTGGGGCCAACGTCCTGACTTTC. Residues: CASSKSRAGANVLTF.

This clonotype showed up many times. V is TRBV5-6 and J is TRBJ2-7; a possible D gene is TRBD2 (6 bases). The CDR3 contains 13 residues. Germline loops: CDR1 SGHDT, CDR2 YYEEEE. With 5 bases removed from V and 6 bases from J, the gap between germline ends came to 15 bases. The DNA of the CDR3 is TGTGCCAGCAGATTCCTATTGGGAGGCGAGCAGTACTTC. Residues: CASRFLLGGEQYF.